The T cell receptor beta chain under discussion was sequenced for a study of T cell clonotyping in hematopoietic cell transplantation. Findings and limits, study-wide: Higher Inverse Simpson Index values in graft donor and pretransplant recipient predicted broader posttransplant TCR diversity.

Here immunoSEQ multiplex PCR was the method, and the copy in TCRdb shows in-frame clones only, minus some. The repertoire has thousands of clones, around 71% of them found once; the top ten carry 25% to 30%. About this clone: What it binds is not known.

This specimen was PBMCs, taken 180 days after allogeneic stem cell transplant. The TCR comes from a male patient aged 50 to 59 who had an allogeneic stem cell transplant from an unrelated donor, so the T cells may come from the graft donor. Some clones in this sample may be carry-over from other donors' samples.

The CDR3: CASSPGTGPYEQYF. CDR3 DNA: TGCGCCAGCAGCCCCGGGACAGGTCCCTACGAGCAGTACTTC. This rearrangement joins TRBV5-1 to TRBJ2-7, with 8 bases fitting TRBD1. CDR3 size: 14 residues. Looked up from germline, CDR1 is SGHRS and CDR2 is YFSETQ. Unmatched junction bases numbered 5, after V lost 4 bases and J lost 2 bases.